Presented here are 18 T cell receptor beta chains from one specimen sequenced in a study of T cell changes during pregnancy in multiple sclerosis. Sequencing was performed with immunoSEQ multiplex PCR; in TCRdb, only in-frame clones are kept and a portion is missing. The sample holds around 26,000 clones; roughly nine tenths are singletons and the top ten take about 0.58%. The starting material was CD4+ T cells from peripheral blood mononuclear cells, obtained in the first trimester of pregnancy. The receptor source for this set is a female donor in good health, enrolled as a control in a pregnancy study.

V usage is TRBV28 and J usage is TRBJ2-5, with 8 bases that match TRBD1. The CDR3 is 15 residues long. Per the germline V gene, CDR1 is MDHEN and CDR2 is SYDVKM. Trimming removed 4 bases from V and 4 bases from J; junction bases left unmatched: 8. CDR3 region: CASSSGNRGSETQYF. The CDR3 region has the DNA TGTGCCAGCAGTTCAGGGAACAGGGGGTCAGAGACCCAGTACTTC.

The chain combines TRBV5-4 with TRBJ2-5, with D possibly TRBD2 on 6 matching bases. The germline V and J ends were trimmed by 4 bases and 1 base, with 20 bases remaining between them. The CDR3 is 17 amino acids. Germline V gene data show CDR1 as SGHNT and CDR2 as YYREEE (reference sequence). The CDR3 DNA follows: TGTGCCAGCAGCCTACTAGTAACGGGGGATCTCCAAGAGACCCAGTACTTC. Translating it yields CASSLLVTGDLQETQYF.

J is TRBJ1-2 and V is TRBV2; 11 nucleotides line up with TRBD1. The CDR3 has 13 residues. Germline CDR1 is SNHLY and CDR2 is FYNNEI. V trimming: 6 bases; J trimming: 7 bases; junction bases outside the gene matches: 4. Here the CDR3 reads CASRGTGGGGYTF. The CDR3 nucleotides read TGTGCCAGCAGGGGGACAGGGGGAGGTGGCTACACCTTC.

The rearrangement joins TRBV7-9 to TRBJ1-1; D may be TRBD1 (6 bases). V was shortened by 5 bases and J by 4 bases, with 14 bases between the two germline ends. The CDR3 length is 14 residues. Germline CDR1 reads SEHNR; CDR2 reads FQNEAQ (reference sequence). The CDR3 DNA follows: TGTGCCAGCAGCCCGCAACAGGGTGTCACTGAAGCTTTCTTT. Amino acid sequence: CASSPQQGVTEAFF.

The rearrangement joins TRBV29-1 to TRBJ2-7, with D tentatively TRBD1 (6 bases). The germline gives CDR1 SQVTM, CDR2 ANQGSEA. The CDR3 runs 12 residues. Deletions cut 7 bases from V and 3 bases from J, with 13 bases between. CDR3 bases: TGCAGCGCCCGCCAGGGGATCTACGAGCAGTACTTC. It is translated as CSARQGIYEQYF.

V is TRBV5-4 and J is TRBJ2-1; 13 nucleotides line up with TRBD2. CDR1 and CDR2 from the germline V gene are SGHNT and YYREEE (reference sequence). CDR3 length: 15 amino acids. V was pared by 8 bases and J by 9 bases, with 11 bases of the junction left unmatched. This CDR3 reads CASRLTSGGAPEQFF. In DNA form, the CDR3 reads TGTGCCAGTCGTCTTACTAGCGGGGGGGCCCCTGAGCAGTTCTTC. The whole variable domain, filled in from reference TRBV5-4 and TRBJ2-1, reads ETGVTQSPTHLIKTRGQQVTLRCSSQSGHNTVSWYQQALGQGPQFIFQYYREEENGRGNFPPRFSGLQFPNYSSELNVNALELDDSALYLCASRLTSGGAPEQFFGPGTRLTVL.

The sample holds a few counts of this clone. The J gene is TRBJ2-5, the V gene TRBV18; D not resolved. In germline, CDR1 is KGHSH, CDR2 LQKENI. The V gene lost 6 bases and the J gene lost 3 bases, with 11 bases spanning the gap. The CDR3 has 13 residues. The CDR3 sequence: CASSLTEKETQYF. The CDR3 DNA follows: TGTGCCAGCTCTCTTACAGAGAAAGAGACCCAGTACTTC.

The chain combines TRBV11-2 with TRBJ2-1; 12 positions match TRBD2. The CDR3 sequence is 16 residues long. V shed 8 bases and J 4 bases; nucleotides not matched to a gene: 9. Per the germline V gene, CDR1 is SGHAT and CDR2 is FQNNGV. CDR3 protein: CASAFNLAGGYNEQFF. In DNA form, the CDR3 reads TGTGCCAGCGCCTTCAACCTAGCGGGAGGGTACAATGAGCAGTTCTTC.

V usage is TRBV11-2 and J usage is TRBJ2-7; 10 positions agree with TRBD2. Germline CDR1 and CDR2: SGHAT and FQNNGV. V was pared by 6 bases and J by 3 bases, with 8 bases of the junction left unmatched. This CDR3 contains 15 residues. This chain's CDR3 is CASSRVPSGSYEQYF. Written as DNA, the CDR3 is TGTGCCAGCAGTCGCGTACCTAGCGGGAGCTACGAGCAGTACTTC.

The gene calls are TRBV14 and TRBJ2-1; D unresolved. V shed 1 base and J shed 10 bases, with 11 bases lying between them. The germline CDR1 and CDR2 sequences are SGHDN and FVKESK. The CDR3 spans 13 residues. This CDR3 reads CASSQVLAAEQFF. The CDR3 DNA reads TGTGCCAGCAGCCAAGTCCTGGCGGCGGAGCAGTTCTTC.

The V call is TRBV5-1, the J call TRBJ2-7, with a tentative D call TRBD2 (6 bases). Germline V gene sequence: CDR1 SGHRS, CDR2 YFSETQ. The CDR3 totals 13 residues. The V end was cut by 5 bases, the J end by 7 bases, with 16 bases between. CDR3 DNA sequence: TGCGCCAGCAGGCCGGGGACTGCGTGGGAGCAGTACTTC. Protein: CASRPGTAWEQYF.

The chain recombines TRBV6-1 with TRBJ1-6; 8 bases agree with TRBD1. This CDR3 region has 14 residues. Germline V gene data show CDR1 as MNHNS and CDR2 as SASEGT. The ends lost 3 bases at V and 7 bases at J; junction bases unmatched: 2. Written as DNA, the CDR3 is TGTGCCAGCAGTGATAGACAGGGGAATTCACCCCTCCACTTT. The encoded protein is CASSDRQGNSPLHF.

The rearrangement joins TRBV6-1 to TRBJ2-1; 7 nucleotides match TRBD1. Unmatched junction bases numbered 1, after V lost 3 bases and J lost 2 bases. Germline V lookup: CDR1 MNHNS, CDR2 SASEGT. The CDR3 length is 14 residues. CDR3 in DNA: TGTGCCAGCAGTGACCAGGGGGCCTACAATGAGCAGTTCTTC. Translated: CASSDQGAYNEQFF.

CDR3 loop: CASSPPRAGVLNTEAFF. The CDR3 DNA is TGTGCCAGCTCACCACCTAGGGCAGGGGTCTTGAACACTGAAGCTTTCTTT. V gene TRBV18 combines with J gene TRBJ1-1, with D perhaps matching TRBD1 (6 bases). The CDR3 extends over 17 amino acids. Germline CDR1 and CDR2: KGHSH and LQKENI. The ends were cut back, 0 bases at V and 0 bases at J, with 14 bases in the middle.

V and J are TRBV7-2 and TRBJ1-3; 9 bases are a match to TRBD1. With 3 bases clipped from V and 6 bases from J, the junction kept 12 bases outside the gene matches. The CDR3 has 17 amino acids. Looked up from germline, CDR1 is SGHTA and CDR2 is FQGNSA. CDR3 residues: CASSLGPGWTGANTIYF. CDR3 DNA: TGTGCCAGCAGCTTGGGCCCCGGTTGGACAGGGGCAAACACCATATATTTT.

This clone was seen just once. The sample holds other DNA sequences that translate to the same CDR3. This rearrangement joins TRBV6-5 to TRBJ1-2, with TRBD1 identical over 7 bases. The CDR3 has 13 residues. CDR1 MNHEY and CDR2 SVGAGI come from the germline V gene. The V segment lost 2 bases and the J segment 7 bases; nucleotides outside the gene matches: 4. The CDR3 region has the DNA TGTGCCAGCAGTTACCGGCAGGGGGGTGGCTACACCTTC. As protein: CASSYRQGGGYTF.

V and J are TRBV6-1 and TRBJ1-3; D perhaps matches TRBD1 (6 bases). The V and J ends lost 2 bases and 0 bases respectively, with 11 bases between them. The germline V gene encodes CDR1 MNHNS and CDR2 SASEGT. This CDR3 is built from 16 residues. The CDR3 DNA reads TGTGCCAGCAGTGAATGGGGGGGCGACTCTGGAAACACCATATATTTT. Protein: CASSEWGGDSGNTIYF.

DNA for the CDR3: TGTGCCAGCAGCTTGGCCCCCTTGGGGGGGAGCTATGGCTACACCTTC. It translates to CASSLAPLGGSYGYTF. The J gene is TRBJ1-2, the V gene TRBV5-6; a weak D match, TRBD1 (5 bases). Trimming cost V 0 bases and J 4 bases, with 16 bases left between them. The CDR3 is 16 residues long. Germline values: CDR1 SGHDT, CDR2 YYEEEE.